This TCR beta chain derives from a study of T cells in Graves' hyperthyroidism and ophthalmopathy. Germline CDR1 LGHNA, CDR2 YNFKEQ. CDR3 length equals 12 residues. Trimming took off 0 bases at V and 10 bases at J, with 9 bases between the two ends. Amplification of TCR beta CDR3 regions used RNA as the template. In the first-round RT-PCR of the TCR CDR3, the HTBI primer set was used. In TCRdb, the multiplex PCR reads were re-called with MiXCR into one record per CDR3 protein. The sample shows about 700,000 distinct CDR3 sequences, about 15% of them seen only once. Criteria for exclusion of patients were uncontrolled infection, other autoimmune disease, pregnancy or lactation.

The specimen was blood. The clonotype was recovered from a young woman with Graves' hyperthyroidism. This chain connects TRBV4-2 to TRBJ1-2, with no clear D. The CDR3 nucleotides read TGTGCCAGCAGCCAAGATCCCCGGGACTACACCTTC. This encodes CASSQDPRDYTF.